A selection of T cell receptor beta chains follows, all from one sample in a study of blood T cell repertoires in COVID-19. Measured with immunoSEQ multiplex PCR; TCRdb has only the in-frame clones, and not every one. The profile shows about 74,000 clones, roughly 84% of them singletons. Sequenced sample: peripheral blood. Receptor source: a woman aged 80 or over with active or convalescent COVID-19. CDR3s include the opening cysteine and the closing phenylalanine or tryptophan. Fields, in order: D gene, V gene, CDR3 length, clone size, J gene, CDR3 DNA, CDR3 protein. D genes are given only for firm matches. Not every row has a clone size; where given, it reads once, few, many or a size class.

NA,TRBV2,11,NA,TRBJ1-1,TGTGCCAGCAGTGTCCTCACTGAAGCTTTCTTT,CASSVLTEAFF
TRBD1,TRBV10-1,15,few,TRBJ2-7,TGCGCCAGCAGTGAGGGACAGGGGGAGAAAGACGAGCAGTACTTC,CASSEGQGEKDEQYF
TRBD1,TRBV7-2,15,NA,TRBJ1-2,TGTGCCAGCAGCTTAGCGCGGACAGGGGGCGCCGGCTACACCTTC,CASSLARTGGAGYTF
NA,TRBV20-1,11,NA,TRBJ1-1,TGCAGTGCGGAGTATGACACTGAAGCTTTCTTT,CSAEYDTEAFF
TRBD1,TRBV28,14,NA,TRBJ1-2,TGTGCCAGCAGTTTGGGACAGGGGACCTATGGCTACACCTTC,CASSLGQGTYGYTF
TRBD1,TRBV7-7,18,NA,TRBJ2-3,TGTGCTAGCAGCCGAGGACCCGTGACAGGGTGGGGCACAGATACGCAGTATTTT,CASSRGPVTGWGTDTQYF
TRBD1,TRBV23-1,17,NA,TRBJ2-7,TGCGCCAGCCAGTTACCCCTTACGGGGACAGGATCCTACGAGCAGTACTTC,CASQLPLTGTGSYEQYF
NA,TRBV4-1,17,NA,TRBJ2-5,TGCGCCAGCAGCCAGGCCCAAGTTGTGGACTTTCTCGGGACCCAGTACTTC,CASSQAQVVDFLGTQYF
TRBD2,TRBV7-2,14,NA,TRBJ2-7,TGTGCCAGCAGCTTACAGCGGGGATACTACGAGCAGTACTTC,CASSLQRGYYEQYF
TRBD1,TRBV7-2,16,once,TRBJ1-5,TGTGCCAGCAGCCCGCGGACAGGGGGAAGAGATCAGCCCCAGCATTTT,CASSPRTGGRDQPQHF
NA,TRBV29-1,13,NA,TRBJ1-2,TGCAGCGTTGAATTGGGCACTAGAGGTGGCTACACCTTC,CSVELGTRGGYTF
NA,TRBV7-2,15,once,TRBJ1-5,TGTGCCAGCAGCTCGGGTGGAGGGGGCAATCAGCCCCAGCATTTT,CASSSGGGGNQPQHF
NA,TRBV27,14,NA,TRBJ1-2,TGTGCCAGCAGTTGGGGCGCCGAGGCATATGACTACACCTTC,CASSWGAEAYDYTF
TRBD1,TRBV7-8,14,few,TRBJ1-1,TGTGCCAGCAGCGCGACAGGGCGGTTAACTGAAGCTTTCTTT,CASSATGRLTEAFF
TRBD1,TRBV14,13,NA,TRBJ1-2,TGTGCCAGCAGCCAGTTGACAGGGGGCGGCTACACCTTC,CASSQLTGGGYTF
NA,TRBV19,15,NA,TRBJ2-2,TGTGCCAGTAGTATAGACAGGTCGAACACCGGGGAGCTGTTTTTT,CASSIDRSNTGELFF
NA,TRBV29-1,12,NA,TRBJ2-5,TGCAGCGCAGAGGGTTGGGGATATAACCAGTACTTC,CSAEGWGYNQYF
NA,TRBV30,12,NA,TRBJ1-2,TGTGCCTGGAGTCCCCGGAACTATGGCTACACCTTC,CAWSPRNYGYTF
NA,TRBV11-2,13,NA,TRBJ1-1,TGTGCCAGCAGCTTAGTTGGGGGGGCTGAAGCTTTCTTT,CASSLVGGAEAFF
TRBD1,TRBV7-9,14,NA,TRBJ1-3,TGTGCCACACTCGGTAGGGGGCCTGGAAACACCATATATTTT,CATLGRGPGNTIYF
NA,TRBV12-5,17,few,TRBJ2-2,TGTGCTAGTGGTTCATTTCGACCAGACAGCTACACCGGGGAGCTGTTTTTT,CASGSFRPDSYTGELFF
TRBD1,TRBV10-2,12,NA,TRBJ1-3,TGCGCCAGCAGAACAGGGGAAAACACCATATATTTT,CASRTGENTIYF
TRBD2,TRBV7-9,16,NA,TRBJ2-3,TGTGCCAGCAGCTTACCTTGGGCGGGGGGTGGAGATACGCAGTATTTT,CASSLPWAGGGDTQYF
NA,TRBV13,15,NA,TRBJ2-1,TGTGCCAGCAGCTTAGTGACAGGGACTTACAATGAGCAGTTCTTC,CASSLVTGTYNEQFF
NA,TRBV4-1,15,NA,TRBJ2-2,TGCGCCAGCAGCCGAGGGACACCGAACACCGGGGAGCTGTTTTTT,CASSRGTPNTGELFF
NA,TRBV7-2,12,NA,TRBJ2-5,TGTGCCAGCAGCCAATTCCAAGAGACCCAGTACTTC,CASSQFQETQYF
TRBD1,TRBV9,14,NA,TRBJ1-3,TGTGCCAGCAGCGTGGGGACAGGAGGAAACACCATATATTTT,CASSVGTGGNTIYF
NA,TRBV9,16,NA,TRBJ2-1,TGTGCCAGCAGCGTAATCGCTAGCGTCTCCTACAATGAGCAGTTCTTC,CASSVIASVSYNEQFF
TRBD1,TRBV7-6,18,once,TRBJ2-1,TGTGCCAGCAGCGAAAGAAAACCGGGACAGACACTATACAATGAGCAGTTCTTC,CASSERKPGQTLYNEQFF
NA,TRBV19,13,NA,TRBJ2-5,TGTGCCAGTAGTGTTGGGGGCAGGGAGACCCAGTACTTC,CASSVGGRETQYF
NA,TRBV2,16,NA,TRBJ2-2,TGTGCCAGCAGTGAACTGGGGGGTCGAGGCACCGGGGAGCTGTTTTTT,CASSELGGRGTGELFF
NA,TRBV12-3/TRBV12-4,13,once,TRBJ2-7,TGTGCCAGCAGTTTCTCCCCCTCCTACGAGCAGTACTTC,CASSFSPSYEQYF
NA,TRBV10-1,12,NA,TRBJ1-2,TGCGCCAGCAATTTAACTAACTATGGCTACACCTTC,CASNLTNYGYTF
TRBD2,TRBV7-9,15,NA,TRBJ2-7,TGTGCCAGCAGCTTAGGAGCGGGGGGCCCCTACGAGCAGTACTTC,CASSLGAGGPYEQYF
NA,TRBV19,13,NA,TRBJ2-1,TGTGCCAGTCGGGGACGAGGGGGCAATGAGCAGTTCTTC,CASRGRGGNEQFF
NA,TRBV28,12,NA,TRBJ1-1,TGTGCCAGCAGCACGGACAGTTTTGAAGCTTTCTTT,CASSTDSFEAFF
NA,TRBV4-1,16,NA,TRBJ1-3,TGCGCCAGCAGCCTCCAGGCCACTTCCTCTGGAAACACCATATATTTT,CASSLQATSSGNTIYF
NA,TRBV30,14,NA,TRBJ2-7,TGTGCCTGGAGTGTACCCCCCGGGGCCTACGAGCAGTACTTC,CAWSVPPGAYEQYF
TRBD1,TRBV11-2,17,NA,TRBJ1-5,TGTGCCAGCAGCCGCCCGGACAGGGGGTTTGGCAATCAGCCCCAGCATTTT,CASSRPDRGFGNQPQHF
TRBD2,TRBV5-4,17,once,TRBJ2-7,TGTGCCAGCGGAAACCCAGGGCAGCGGGGTCCTCTTTGGGAGCAGTACTTC,CASGNPGQRGPLWEQYF
TRBD1,TRBV2,14,NA,TRBJ1-1,TGTGCCAGCAGGAGGCAGGGGGTCAAGACTGAAGCTTTCTTT,CASRRQGVKTEAFF
TRBD2,TRBV6-2/TRBV6-3,14,NA,TRBJ2-1,TGTGCCAGCAGTTCGCGGGGGTGGCCCAATGAGCAGTTCTTC,CASSSRGWPNEQFF
NA,TRBV2,14,NA,TRBJ1-2,TGTGCCAGCAGGGCCAGGGGATCTAACTATGGCTACACCTTC,CASRARGSNYGYTF
NA,TRBV11-2,14,NA,TRBJ1-3,TGTGCCAGCAGCCCGCGGGGCTCTGGAAACACCATATATTTT,CASSPRGSGNTIYF
TRBD1,TRBV7-2,16,NA,TRBJ1-3,TGTGCCAGCAGTATATCAGGGGGAATGTCTGGAAACACCATATATTTT,CASSISGGMSGNTIYF
TRBD2,TRBV19,15,NA,TRBJ2-5,TGTGCCAGTAGACGACTAGCGGGGCCCCAAGAGACCCAGTACTTC,CASRRLAGPQETQYF
NA,TRBV11-1,14,NA,TRBJ1-4,TGTGCCAGCAGCAACAGGGCAGACGGTGAAAAACTGTTTTTT,CASSNRADGEKLFF
TRBD1,TRBV6-5,16,NA,TRBJ1-5,TGTGCCAGCAGTTACCTCCCAGGGGGCGCAGGTCAGCCCCAGCATTTT,CASSYLPGGAGQPQHF
TRBD1,TRBV6-1,16,NA,TRBJ1-3,TGTGCCAGCAGTGCAACCGGGACAGGGTCTGGAAACACCATATATTTT,CASSATGTGSGNTIYF
TRBD2,TRBV5-4,15,NA,TRBJ2-7,TGTGCCAGCAGCCCGGGACTAGCGGGGGCCTACGAGCAGTACTTC,CASSPGLAGAYEQYF
NA,TRBV5-1,13,NA,TRBJ1-1,TGCGCCAGCAGCTTGTCCTCCTACACTGAAGCTTTCTTT,CASSLSSYTEAFF